Following are 18 T cell receptor beta chains from one sample sequenced in a study of tumor-infiltrating lymphocytes in primary liver carcinoma. RNA isolated from unsorted whole blood supplied the blood RNA, with germline DNA also extracted. A constant-region primer primed TCR beta cDNA synthesis from 450 to 550 ng of total RNA. A slightly modified ARM-PCR protocol with three nested multiplex PCR rounds produced these TCR beta libraries. Amplification in the first two PCR rounds was performed using TRBV1-TRBV30 forward primers and a C-beta reverse primer for approximately 10 cycles each. TCRdb re-called the multiplex PCR reads with MiXCR, one entry per CDR3 protein. Of fewer than 250,000 distinct CDR3 sequences listed, 65% are singletons. Sequencing used peripheral blood. The receptors were gathered from an older woman with primary liver carcinoma and hepatitis B virus infection.

About this clonotype: The junction and the germline gene differ at one end; a read error may be behind it. This chain joins TRBV10-3 and TRBJ2-7; D may correspond to TRBD1 or TRBD2 (6 bases each). The CDR3 runs to 14 residues. Germline V lookup: CDR1 ENHRY, CDR2 SYGVKD. The CDR3 loop reads CAASGTQKDYERYF. The CDR3 DNA reads as TGTGCCGCCTCCGGGACACAAAAGGACTACGAGCGGTACTTC.

In the case of this clonotype: Its ends do not fully match the called genes, so a read error is possible. The V gene is TRBV11-2, the J gene TRBJ2-7; TRBD2 agrees at 10 bases. The CDR3 runs to 17 residues. CDR1 SGHAT and CDR2 FQNNGV come from the germline V gene. For the CDR3, the DNA is TGTGCCAGCAGCTTAGTTAGCCGAGCGGGAGGGCTACACGAGCACTACTTC. Amino acid sequence: CASSLVSRAGGLHEHYF.

Concerning this clonotype: Given a much more abundant clone one base away, this may be a read error. The chain is built from TRBV29-1 and TRBJ1-1, with D perhaps matching TRBD1 (6 bases). The CDR3 has 13 amino acids. Germline V gene lookup returns CDR1 SQVTM and CDR2 ANQGSEA. The CDR3 DNA reads as TGCGGCGTTGAAGCCGGGGGCAACACTGAAGCTTTCTTT. It specifies CGVEAGGNTEAFF. The full variable domain, its missing parts supplied by reference TRBV29-1 and TRBJ1-1, is SAVISQKPSRDICQRGTSLTIQCQVDSQVTMMFWYRQQPGQSLTLIATANQGSEATYESGFVIDKFPISRPNLTFSTLTVSNMSPEDSSIYLCGVEAGGNTEAFFGQGTRLTVV.

This chain connects TRBV11-2 to TRBJ2-1; D gene unclear. CDR3 size: 13 residues. V shed 0 bases and J shed 7 bases, with 7 bases lying between them. The germline V gene encodes CDR1 SGHAT and CDR2 FQNNGV. DNA for the CDR3: TGTGCCAGCAGCTTAGATCCTAGGAATGAGCAGTTCTTC. Translation: CASSLDPRNEQFF.

To note about this clonotype: Just one base apart from a much larger clone, this may be a read error. V and J are TRBV10-2 and TRBJ1-1, with D unresolved. Deletions cut 2 bases from V and 6 bases from J, with 10 bases between. Germline assignment: CDR1 WSHSY and CDR2 SAAADI. The CDR3 has 13 amino acids. The CDR3 coding sequence is TGCGCCAGCAGTGAGAGGCCAATGGCTGAAGCTTTCTTT. Translation gives CASSERPMAEAFF.

As regards this clonotype: This CDR3 is missing its conserved last phenylalanine or tryptophan, likely due to a read error. The V call is TRBV6-1, the J call TRBJ2-5; D not resolved. This CDR3 spans 16 amino acids. Germline V gene lookup returns CDR1 MNHNS and CDR2 SASEGT. Between the trimmed V and J ends, which lost 4 bases and 1 base, there was a span of 16 bases. CDR3 region: CASSAIFSFPQETQYL. In DNA, the CDR3 is TGTGCCAGCAGTGCAATATTTAGCTTCCCCCAAGAGACCCAGTACCTC.

A remark on this clonotype: An end of the junction differs from the germline gene, which may be a read error. This chain joins TRBV29-1 and TRBJ1-1; a possible D gene is TRBD1 (6 bases). CDR3 length: 12 amino acids. Germline V CDR1 and CDR2: SQVTM, ANQGSEA. Written as DNA, the CDR3 is TGTAGCGCGAGACAGGTGAACACTGAAGCTTTCTTT. Its protein is CSARQVNTEAFF. The whole variable domain, filled in from reference TRBV29-1 and TRBJ1-1, reads SAVISQKPSRDICQRGTSLTIQCQVDSQVTMMFWYRQQPGQSLTLIATANQGSEATYESGFVIDKFPISRPNLTFSTLTVSNMSPEDSSIYLCSARQVNTEAFFGQGTRLTVV.

The table lists this clonotype with a few counts. The chain employs TRBV28 and TRBJ1-5; D gene uncertain. This CDR3 spans 13 amino acids. V gave up 7 bases and J gave up 0 bases, with 7 bases separating them. Germline V gene lookup returns CDR1 MDHEN and CDR2 SYDVKM. CDR3 in amino acids: CASNFGSNQPQHF. DNA of the CDR3: TGTGCCAGCAATTTCGGTAGCAATCAGCCCCAGCATTTT. Using reference TRBV28 and TRBJ1-5 for the parts outside the CDR3, the full variable domain is DVKVTQSSRYLVKRTGEKVFLECVQDMDHENMFWYRQDPGLGLRLIYFSYDVKMKEKGDIPEGYSVSREKKERFSLILESASTNQTSMYLCASNFGSNQPQHFGDGTRLSIL.

Regarding this clonotype: This may come from a read error, since a much larger clone is one base off. The V and J genes are TRBV6-2 or TRBV6-3 and TRBJ1-5; unclear D gene. Germline CDR1 MNHEY, CDR2 SVGEGT. The CDR3 loop spans 14 amino acids. CDR3 bases: TGTGCCAGCAGTTACGAAGTTAGCAAACAGCCCCAGCATTTT. Its protein product is CASSYEVSKQPQHF.

A word on this clonotype: A much larger clone differs from this one at a single base, so this may be a read error. This CDR3 reads CASSQEVDGDLAKNIQYF. The CDR3 DNA follows: TGTGCCAGCAGCCAAGAAGTGGACGGAGACCTAGCCAAAAACATTCAGTACTTC. The V call is TRBV4-2, the J call TRBJ2-4; D ambiguous. The length of the CDR3 is 18 residues. V lost 0 bases, J lost 0 bases, and 15 bases lay in between. CDR1 and CDR2 from the germline V gene are LGHNA and YNFKEQ.

A word on this clonotype: An end of the junction does not agree with germline; a read error may underlie this. The chain employs TRBV11-3 and TRBJ2-5, with D possibly TRBD1 on 6 matching bases. The CDR3 has 13 amino acids. Germline CDR1 is SGHNT and CDR2 is YENEEA. The CDR3 sequence is CASSPASRDTQNF. CDR3 sequence (DNA): TGTGCCAGCAGCCCAGCCAGTCGGGACACCCAGAACTTC. The complete variable domain, with remaining parts taken from reference TRBV11-3 and TRBJ2-5, reads EAGVVQSPRYKIIEKKQPVAFWCNPISGHNTLYWYLQNLGQGPELLIRYENEEAVDDSQLPKDRFSAERLKGVDSTLKIQPAELGDSAVYLCASSPASRDTQNFGPGTRLLVL.

In the case of this clonotype: This sequence may be a read error, since a much larger clone differs from it by one base. The chain recombines TRBV12-3 or TRBV12-4 with TRBJ2-7, with D perhaps matching TRBD1 (5 bases). This CDR3 is 13 amino acids long. V dropped 7 bases and J dropped 5 bases, with 15 bases sitting between them. CDR3 DNA: TGTGCCAGCAAATTAGGGGTAGAGGACGAGCAGTACTTC. This sequence encodes CASKLGVEDEQYF.

This clonotype was seen a few times. The chain couples TRBV5-5 to TRBJ1-2; 7 bases line up with TRBD1. The V segment lost 2 bases and the J segment 1 base; nucleotides outside the gene matches: 8. The CDR3 covers 16 residues. The V gene's germline CDR1 is SGHKS and CDR2 YYEKEE (reference sequence). CDR3 coding DNA: TGTGCCAGCAGCTTCCGGGACAGACCTGTTAACTATGGCTACACCTTC. This gives the protein CASSFRDRPVNYGYTF. Filled out from reference TRBV5-5 and TRBJ1-2, the complete variable domain reads DAGVTQSPTHLIKTRGQQVTLRCSPISGHKSVSWYQQVLGQGPQFIFQYYEKEERGRGNFPDRFSARQFPNYSSELNVNALLLGDSALYLCASSFRDRPVNYGYTFGSGTRLTVV.

This clonotype was found many times. The chain employs TRBV7-9 and TRBJ2-5, with D uncertain. This CDR3 is 11 amino acids long. The V end lost 2 bases, the J end lost 5 bases, and 3 bases lay between the germline ends. Germline V lookup: CDR1 SEHNR, CDR2 FQNEAQ (reference sequence). CDR3: CASSLKETQYF. Here the CDR3 DNA reads TGTGCCAGCAGCTTAAAGGAGACCCAGTACTTC.

The chain employs TRBV5-4 and TRBJ2-5; D remains unclear. With 4 bases removed from V and 5 bases from J, the gap between germline ends came to 9 bases. The CDR3 is 12 residues long. Germline loops: CDR1 SGHNT, CDR2 YYREEE (reference sequence). The CDR3 protein is CASSRTRETQYF. Written as DNA, the CDR3 is TGTGCCAGCAGCCGTACGAGGGAGACCCAGTACTTC.

This clonotype showed up many times. V is TRBV29-1 and J is TRBJ1-2, with TRBD1 as a possible D gene (5 bases). V was pared by 1 base and J by 8 bases, with 8 bases between. Germline V gives CDR1 SQVTM, CDR2 ANQGSEA. The CDR3 extends over 11 amino acids. Here the CDR3 reads CSVEGGTGYTF. As DNA, the CDR3 is TGCAGCGTTGAAGGGGGGACGGGCTACACCTTC. Combining the CDR3 with reference TRBV29-1 and TRBJ1-2 gives the whole variable domain SAVISQKPSRDICQRGTSLTIQCQVDSQVTMMFWYRQQPGQSLTLIATANQGSEATYESGFVIDKFPISRPNLTFSTLTVSNMSPEDSSIYLCSVEGGTGYTFGSGTRLTVV.

The chain joins TRBV6-5 to TRBJ1-6; 8 bases are a match to TRBD1. CDR3 length: 15 amino acids. Per the germline V gene, CDR1 is MNHEY and CDR2 is SVGAGI. With V trimmed by 5 bases and J by 8 bases, 8 bases remained unmatched. The CDR3 is CASSPRPGQDSPLHF. CDR3 nucleotide sequence: TGTGCCAGCAGTCCCCGACCGGGACAGGATTCACCCCTCCACTTT.

Details on this clonotype: The CDR3 end shows no conserved phenylalanine or tryptophan, and so a read error is likely. The DNA is left out, because the CDR3 cannot be placed on it with certainty; the CDR3 is given as TCRdb lists it. V is TRBV29-1 and J is TRBJ2-2. A total of 11 residues make up the CDR3, ends included. CDR1 is SQVTM and CDR2 is ANQGSEA in the germline V gene. CDR3 protein: CSVPLSGEPFS.